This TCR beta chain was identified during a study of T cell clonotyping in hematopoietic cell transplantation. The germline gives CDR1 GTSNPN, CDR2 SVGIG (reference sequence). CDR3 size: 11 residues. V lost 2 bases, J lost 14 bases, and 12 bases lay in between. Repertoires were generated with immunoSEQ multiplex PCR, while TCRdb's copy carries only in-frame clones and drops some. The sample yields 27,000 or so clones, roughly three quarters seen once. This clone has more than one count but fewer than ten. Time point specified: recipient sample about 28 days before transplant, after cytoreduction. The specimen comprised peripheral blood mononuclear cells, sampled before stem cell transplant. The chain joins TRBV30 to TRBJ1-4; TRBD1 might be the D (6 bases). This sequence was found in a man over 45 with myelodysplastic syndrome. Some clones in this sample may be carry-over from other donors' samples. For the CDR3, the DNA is TGTGCCTGGAGTACTGGGGGCACGCTGTTTTTT. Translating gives CAWSTGGTLFF.